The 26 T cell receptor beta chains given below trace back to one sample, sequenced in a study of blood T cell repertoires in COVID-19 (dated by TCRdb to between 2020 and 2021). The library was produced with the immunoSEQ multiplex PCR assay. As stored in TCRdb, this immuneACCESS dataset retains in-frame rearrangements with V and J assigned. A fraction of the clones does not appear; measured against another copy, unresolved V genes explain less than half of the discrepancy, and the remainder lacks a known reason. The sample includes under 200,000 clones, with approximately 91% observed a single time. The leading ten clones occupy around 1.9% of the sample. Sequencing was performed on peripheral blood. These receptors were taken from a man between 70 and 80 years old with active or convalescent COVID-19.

CDR3 nucleotide sequence: TGTGCCAGCAGCCGGGAATTCGGGGGATACAATGAGCAGTTCTTC. Translation gives CASSREFGGYNEQFF. The chain employs TRBV7-2 and TRBJ2-1; tentative D call: TRBD2 (6 bases). V lost 5 bases, J lost 4 bases, and 15 bases lay in between. The CDR3 is 15 residues long. Germline V gene lookup returns CDR1 SGHTA and CDR2 FQGNSA.

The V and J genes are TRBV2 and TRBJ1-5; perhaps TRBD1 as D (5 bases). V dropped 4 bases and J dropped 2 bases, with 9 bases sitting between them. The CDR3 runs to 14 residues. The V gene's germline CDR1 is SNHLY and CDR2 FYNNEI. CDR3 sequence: CASSVGARNQPQHF. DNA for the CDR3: TGTGCCAGCAGTGTAGGGGCGCGCAATCAGCCCCAGCATTTT.

The CDR3 nucleotides are TGTGCCATCAGTGAGAGAGGGCTGAGCGACACTGAAGCTTTCTTT. Its protein product is CAISERGLSDTEAFF. This chain joins TRBV10-3 and TRBJ1-1; D gene ambiguous. The CDR3 loop spans 15 amino acids. Germline lookup yields CDR1 ENHRY and CDR2 SYGVKD. V was shortened by 2 bases and J by 3 bases, with 13 bases between the two germline ends.

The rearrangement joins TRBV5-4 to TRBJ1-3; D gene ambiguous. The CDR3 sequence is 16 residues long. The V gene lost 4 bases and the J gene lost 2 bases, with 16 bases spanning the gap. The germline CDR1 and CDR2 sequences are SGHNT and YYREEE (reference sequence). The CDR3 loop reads CASSPGEAAPGNTIYF. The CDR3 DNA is TGTGCCAGCAGCCCCGGGGAGGCAGCCCCTGGAAACACCATATATTTT.

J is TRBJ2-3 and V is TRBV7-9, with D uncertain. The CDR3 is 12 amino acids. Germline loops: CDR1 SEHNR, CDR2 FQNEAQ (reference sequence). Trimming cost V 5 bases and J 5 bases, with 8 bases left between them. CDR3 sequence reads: CASSRSLDTQYF. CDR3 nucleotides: TGTGCCAGCAGCCGTAGCTTAGATACGCAGTATTTT.

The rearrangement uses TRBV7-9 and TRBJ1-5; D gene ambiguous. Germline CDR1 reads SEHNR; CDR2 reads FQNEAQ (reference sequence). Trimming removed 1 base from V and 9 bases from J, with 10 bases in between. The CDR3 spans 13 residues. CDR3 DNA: TGTGCCAGCAGCTTAGTGGGTCTAGGGCCCCAGCATTTT. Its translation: CASSLVGLGPQHF.

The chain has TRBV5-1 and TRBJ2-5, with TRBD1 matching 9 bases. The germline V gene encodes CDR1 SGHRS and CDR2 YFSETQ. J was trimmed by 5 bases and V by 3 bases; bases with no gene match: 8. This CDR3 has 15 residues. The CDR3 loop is CASSSNRGRRETQYF. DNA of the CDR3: TGCGCCAGCAGCTCAAACAGGGGGCGCAGGGAGACCCAGTACTTC.

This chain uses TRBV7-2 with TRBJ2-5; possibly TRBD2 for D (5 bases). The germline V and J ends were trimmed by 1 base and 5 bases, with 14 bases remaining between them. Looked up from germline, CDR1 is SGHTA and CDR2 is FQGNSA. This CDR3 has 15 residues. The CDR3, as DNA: TGTGCCAGCAGCTTAGGTTTGGGGAGAGGGGAGACCCAGTACTTC. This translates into CASSLGLGRGETQYF. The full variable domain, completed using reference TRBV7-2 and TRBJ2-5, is GAGVSQSPSNKVTEKGKDVELRCDPISGHTALYWYRQSLGQGLEFLIYFQGNSAPDKSGLPSDRFSAERTGGSVSTLTIQRTQQEDSAVYLCASSLGLGRGETQYFGPGTRLLVL.

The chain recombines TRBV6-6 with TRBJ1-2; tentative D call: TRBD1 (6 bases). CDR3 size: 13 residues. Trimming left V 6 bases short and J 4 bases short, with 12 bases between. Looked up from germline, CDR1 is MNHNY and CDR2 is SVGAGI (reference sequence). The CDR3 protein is CASRETGAYGYTF. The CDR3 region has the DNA TGTGCCAGCAGAGAGACAGGAGCCTATGGCTACACCTTC.

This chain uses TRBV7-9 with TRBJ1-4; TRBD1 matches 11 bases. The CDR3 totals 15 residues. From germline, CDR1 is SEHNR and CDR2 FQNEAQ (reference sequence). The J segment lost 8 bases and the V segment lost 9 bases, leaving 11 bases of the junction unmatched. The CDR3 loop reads CARLPRRDRGEKLFF. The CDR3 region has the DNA TGTGCCAGGCTTCCCCGCCGGGACAGGGGGGAAAAACTGTTTTTT.

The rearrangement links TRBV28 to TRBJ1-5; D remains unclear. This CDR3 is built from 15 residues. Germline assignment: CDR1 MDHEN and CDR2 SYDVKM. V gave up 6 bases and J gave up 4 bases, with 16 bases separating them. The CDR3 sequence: CASSRHAGLNQPQHF. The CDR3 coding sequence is TGTGCCAGCAGCCGACACGCGGGATTAAATCAGCCCCAGCATTTT.

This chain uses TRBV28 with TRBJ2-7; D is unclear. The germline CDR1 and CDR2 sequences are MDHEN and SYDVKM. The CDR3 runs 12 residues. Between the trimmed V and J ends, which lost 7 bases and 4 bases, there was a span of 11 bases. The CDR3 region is CASKLAGYEQYF. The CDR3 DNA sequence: TGTGCCAGCAAGTTGGCCGGGTACGAGCAGTACTTC.

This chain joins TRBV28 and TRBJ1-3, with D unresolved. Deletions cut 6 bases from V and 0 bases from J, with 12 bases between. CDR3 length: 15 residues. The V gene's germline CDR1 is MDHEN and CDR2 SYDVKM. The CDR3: CASSRGSVSGNTIYF. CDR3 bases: TGTGCCAGCAGCCGAGGGTCGGTCTCTGGAAACACCATATATTTT.

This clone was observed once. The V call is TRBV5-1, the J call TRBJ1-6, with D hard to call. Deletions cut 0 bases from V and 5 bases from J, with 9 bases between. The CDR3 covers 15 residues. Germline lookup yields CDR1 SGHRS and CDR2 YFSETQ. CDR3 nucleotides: TGCGCCAGCAGCTTGGAGGCGGCTGATAATTCACCCCTCCACTTT. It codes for CASSLEAADNSPLHF.

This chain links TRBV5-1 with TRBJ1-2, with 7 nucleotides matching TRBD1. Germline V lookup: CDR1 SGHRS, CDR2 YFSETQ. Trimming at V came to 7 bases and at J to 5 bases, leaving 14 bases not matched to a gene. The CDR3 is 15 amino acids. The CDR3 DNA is TGCGCCAGCCAGCTGAATACGGGGACAGATTATGGCTACACCTTC. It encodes CASQLNTGTDYGYTF.

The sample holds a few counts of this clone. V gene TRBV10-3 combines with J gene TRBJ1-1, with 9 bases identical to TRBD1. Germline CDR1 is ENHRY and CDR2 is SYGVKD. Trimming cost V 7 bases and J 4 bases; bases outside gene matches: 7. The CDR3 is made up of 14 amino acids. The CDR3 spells CAINGDREFTEAFF. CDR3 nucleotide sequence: TGTGCCATCAACGGGGACAGGGAGTTCACTGAAGCTTTCTTT.

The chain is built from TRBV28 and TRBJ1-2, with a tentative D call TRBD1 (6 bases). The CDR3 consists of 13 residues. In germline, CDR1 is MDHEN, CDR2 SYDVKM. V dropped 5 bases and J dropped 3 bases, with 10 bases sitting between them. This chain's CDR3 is CASSQTGYYGYTF. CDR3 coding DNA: TGTGCCAGCAGTCAAACAGGGTACTATGGCTACACCTTC.

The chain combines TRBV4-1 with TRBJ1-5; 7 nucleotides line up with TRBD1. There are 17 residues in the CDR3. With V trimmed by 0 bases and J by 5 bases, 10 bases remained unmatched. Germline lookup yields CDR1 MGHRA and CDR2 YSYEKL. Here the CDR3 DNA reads TGCGCCAGCAGCCAAGAAGGTCCAGGGGGGTCGTATCAGCCCCAGCATTTT. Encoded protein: CASSQEGPGGSYQPQHF.

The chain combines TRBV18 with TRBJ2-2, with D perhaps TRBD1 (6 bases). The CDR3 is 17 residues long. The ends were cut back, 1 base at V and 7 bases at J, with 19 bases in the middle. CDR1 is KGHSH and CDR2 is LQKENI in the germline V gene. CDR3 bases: TGTGCCAGCTCACCACTTCGGTCAGGGGCCACCGTCGGGGAGCTGTTTTTT. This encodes CASSPLRSGATVGELFF.

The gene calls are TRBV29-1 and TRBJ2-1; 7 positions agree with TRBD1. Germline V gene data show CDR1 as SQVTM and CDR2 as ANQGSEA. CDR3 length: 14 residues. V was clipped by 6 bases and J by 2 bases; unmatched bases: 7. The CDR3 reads CSVDREKAYNEQFF. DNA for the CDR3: TGCAGCGTCGACAGGGAGAAGGCCTACAATGAGCAGTTCTTC.

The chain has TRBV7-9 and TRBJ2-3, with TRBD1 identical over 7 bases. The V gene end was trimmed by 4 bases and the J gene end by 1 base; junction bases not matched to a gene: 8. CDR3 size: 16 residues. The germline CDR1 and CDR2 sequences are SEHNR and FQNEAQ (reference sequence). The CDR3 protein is CASSSRGGSRTDTQYF. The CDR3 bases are TGTGCCAGCAGCTCTAGAGGGGGCTCGCGCACAGATACGCAGTATTTT.

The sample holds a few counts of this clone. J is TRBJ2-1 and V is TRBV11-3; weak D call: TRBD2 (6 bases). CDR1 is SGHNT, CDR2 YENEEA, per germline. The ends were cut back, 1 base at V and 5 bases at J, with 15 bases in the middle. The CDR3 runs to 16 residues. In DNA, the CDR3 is TGTGCCAGCAGCTTAGGGGGAACTCGGACTAACAATGAGCAGTTCTTC. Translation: CASSLGGTRTNNEQFF. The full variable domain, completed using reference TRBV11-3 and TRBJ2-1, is EAGVVQSPRYKIIEKKQPVAFWCNPISGHNTLYWYLQNLGQGPELLIRYENEEAVDDSQLPKDRFSAERLKGVDSTLKIQPAELGDSAVYLCASSLGGTRTNNEQFFGPGTRLTVL.

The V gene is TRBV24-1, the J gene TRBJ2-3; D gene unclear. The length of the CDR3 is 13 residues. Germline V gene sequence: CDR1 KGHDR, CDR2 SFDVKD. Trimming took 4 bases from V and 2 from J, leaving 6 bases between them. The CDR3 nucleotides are TGTGCCACCAGTGAGGCCCTCACAGATACGCAGTATTTT. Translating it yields CATSEALTDTQYF.

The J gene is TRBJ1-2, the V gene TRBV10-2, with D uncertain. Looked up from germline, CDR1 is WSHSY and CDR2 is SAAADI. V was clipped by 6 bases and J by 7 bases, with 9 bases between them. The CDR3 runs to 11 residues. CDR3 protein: CASRGPLGYTF. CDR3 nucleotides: TGCGCCAGCAGGGGCCCCCTTGGCTACACCTTC.

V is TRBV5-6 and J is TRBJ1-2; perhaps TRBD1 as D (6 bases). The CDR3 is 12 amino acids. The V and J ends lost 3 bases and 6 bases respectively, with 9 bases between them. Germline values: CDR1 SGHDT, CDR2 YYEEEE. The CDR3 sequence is CASSSNRDGYTF. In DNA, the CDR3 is TGTGCCAGCAGCTCTAACAGGGATGGCTACACCTTC.

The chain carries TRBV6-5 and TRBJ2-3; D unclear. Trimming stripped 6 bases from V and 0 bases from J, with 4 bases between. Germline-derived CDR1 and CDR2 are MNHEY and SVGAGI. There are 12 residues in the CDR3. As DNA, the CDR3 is TGTGCCAGCAGCCCAAGCACAGATACGCAGTATTTT. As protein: CASSPSTDTQYF.